This T cell receptor (beta chain) came from a study of long-term antiretroviral therapy in people with HIV. Study conclusions and caveats: Viral resistance, ART adherence and therapy changes all lacked available data. Possibly under older ART regimens, blood was drawn between about 2003 and 2017. Pre-ART expanded TRB clones stayed dominant throughout, though often decreasing after ART.

It was version v3.0 of the immunoSEQ assay that was run at survey level. Sequencing aimed at roughly 40,000-50,000 T-cell genomes per sample. TCRdb's table, derived via immunoSEQ multiplex PCR, lists solely in-frame clones and lacks some. The sample yields tens of thousands of clones, about 95% seen once. Trimming took 6 bases from V and 13 from J; bases not matched to a gene: 9. The CDR3 spans 12 residues. The germline V gene encodes CDR1 MDHEN and CDR2 SYDVKM. This clone showed up just once. What it recognizes is unknown. J is TRBJ2-1 and V is TRBV28; 7 nucleotides align to TRBD1. This clonotype originated in a man aged 25-40 years with HIV. The sample was unsorted PBMCs, taken 9.2 years after starting antiretroviral therapy. For the CDR3, the DNA is TGTGCCAGCAGCCGGGGACAGAGGGTCCAGTTCTTC. It translates to CASSRGQRVQFF.